This entry describes one T cell receptor (beta chain). Antigen unknown. Transcripts of RNA were the source for amplifying TCR beta CDR3 regions. HTBI primers primed a first-round RT-PCR, and a second-round multiplex PCR followed. In TCRdb, the multiplex PCR reads were re-called with MiXCR into one record per CDR3 protein. This table holds 580,000 or so distinct CDR3 sequences, 39% found once. These data come from a study of Graves' ophthalmopathy and Graves' hyperthyroidism. As for the study in general: If no ophthalmopathy appeared within 18 months of follow-up, hyperthyroidism was termed stable.

Study conclusions and caveats: Blood shared most expanded thyroid clonotypes above 0.001 frequency.

This clonotype was sampled from an adult man with Graves' hyperthyroidism. The specimen was peripheral blood or thyroid tissue (not recorded which).

The CDR3: CSANPGTGNEKLFF. For the CDR3, the DNA is TGCAGTGCAAACCCCGGGACAGGGAATGAAAAACTGTTTTTT. This rearrangement joins TRBV20-1 to TRBJ1-4; 9 positions agree with TRBD1. Germline V gene data show CDR1 as DFQATT and CDR2 as SNEGSKA (reference sequence). The CDR3 loop spans 14 amino acids. V dropped 6 bases and J dropped 5; count of bases not matched to a gene: 7.